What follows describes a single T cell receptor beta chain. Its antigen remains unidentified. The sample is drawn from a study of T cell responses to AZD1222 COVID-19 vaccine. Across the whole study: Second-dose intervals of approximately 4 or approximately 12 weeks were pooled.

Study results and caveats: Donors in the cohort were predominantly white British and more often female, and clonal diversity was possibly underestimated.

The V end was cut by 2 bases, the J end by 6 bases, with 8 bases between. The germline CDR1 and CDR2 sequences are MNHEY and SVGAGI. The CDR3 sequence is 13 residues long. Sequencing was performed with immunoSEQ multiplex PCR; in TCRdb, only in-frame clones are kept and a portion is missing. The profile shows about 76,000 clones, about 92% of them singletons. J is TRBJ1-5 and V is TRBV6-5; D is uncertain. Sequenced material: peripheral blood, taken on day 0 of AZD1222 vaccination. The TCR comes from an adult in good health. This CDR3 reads CASSYELGQPQHF. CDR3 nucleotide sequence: TGTGCCAGCAGTTACGAGCTAGGTCAGCCCCAGCATTTT.